Sequencing of this TCR beta chain was carried out in a study of T cell responses to AZD1222 COVID-19 vaccine. The method was immunoSEQ multiplex PCR; TCRdb's version includes in-frame clones alone and lacks a portion of them. The sample carries some 120,000 clones, approximately 82% recorded once. After removal of 6 bases from V and 2 bases from J, the junction contained 10 bases not matched to a gene. Germline assignment: CDR1 SGHDT and CDR2 YYEEEE. The CDR3 covers 15 residues. V is TRBV5-6 and J is TRBJ1-2; 7 bases line up with TRBD1. This receptor was identified in an adult who received the AZD1222 COVID-19 vaccine. The material sequenced was peripheral blood, taken 28 days after the second AZD1222 dose. The chain's CDR3 is CASTPGDRLNYGYTF. CDR3 in DNA: TGTGCCAGCACACCCGGGGACAGATTAAACTATGGCTACACCTTC.